Listed here are 7 T cell receptor beta chains from one sample, sequenced in a study of beta chain features in type 1 diabetes. All of the isolated RNA was reverse transcribed, so expressed TCRB transcripts were sequenced. The table came from immunoSEQ multiplex PCR; TCRdb's copy has only in-frame clones and leaves some out. The sample lists roughly 310,000 clones; roughly 9.6% were seen once. Input material: naive CD4+ T cells from blood. The receptors shown here come from a woman in her twenties or thirties in good health.

This clone was counted only a few times. J is TRBJ1-1 and V is TRBV7-9; 9 positions match TRBD1. From germline, CDR1 is SEHNR and CDR2 FQNEAQ (reference sequence). The CDR3 length is 14 residues. J gave up 7 bases and V 5 bases, and 8 bases lay outside the gene matches. Here the CDR3 reads CASSPRQGVDEAFF. The DNA of the CDR3 is TGTGCCAGCAGCCCTCGACAGGGGGTGGATGAAGCTTTCTTT.

This clone has just one count. The chain is built from TRBV4-1 and TRBJ2-3; TRBD2 agrees at 10 bases. The CDR3 extends over 17 amino acids. V gave up 0 bases and J gave up 5 bases; unmatched junction bases: 8. Germline-derived CDR1 and CDR2 are MGHRA and YSYEKL. The CDR3 here is CASSQDQAGGFQDTQYF. DNA of the CDR3: TGCGCCAGCAGCCAAGATCAAGCGGGAGGGTTTCAAGATACGCAGTATTTT.

The V and J genes are TRBV29-1 and TRBJ2-3, with TRBD2 matching 9 bases. The CDR3 sequence is 15 residues long. Germline values: CDR1 SQVTM, CDR2 ANQGSEA. With 4 bases clipped from V and 3 bases from J, the junction kept 8 bases outside the gene matches. CDR3 nucleotides: TGCAGCGTTGGCATTCTAGCGGGAAAGACAGATACGCAGTATTTT. It codes for CSVGILAGKTDTQYF.

The CDR3 spells CAWKGLNTEAFF. The CDR3 bases are TGTGCCTGGAAGGGGCTGAACACTGAAGCTTTCTTT. The chain couples TRBV30 to TRBJ1-1; TRBD1 might be the D (5 bases). The CDR3 covers 12 residues. Germline values: CDR1 GTSNPN, CDR2 SVGIG (reference sequence). V was pared by 4 bases and J by 0 bases, with 6 bases between.

This clone has only a few counts. The CDR3, as DNA: TGTGCCAGCAGTGTCAAGCGGAAACTCTACAATGAGCAGTTCTTC. Protein sequence: CASSVKRKLYNEQFF. The chain uses TRBV28 and TRBJ2-1, with TRBD2 as a possible D gene (5 bases). The CDR3 consists of 15 residues. The germline V gene has CDR1 MDHEN and CDR2 SYDVKM. Trimming removed 5 bases from V and 3 bases from J, with 14 bases in between.

This clone was observed a few times. The V call is TRBV28, the J call TRBJ1-5; D is perhaps TRBD1 (5 bases). V lost 4 bases to trimming and J lost 5 bases, with 12 bases between them. The CDR3 contains 14 residues. Germline CDR1 MDHEN, CDR2 SYDVKM. CDR3 DNA sequence: TGTGCCAGCAGTTCCCAGGGAAGGGATCAGCCCCAGCATTTT. It is translated as CASSSQGRDQPQHF. The variable domain in full, with the rest retrieved from reference TRBV28 and TRBJ1-5, is DVKVTQSSRYLVKRTGEKVFLECVQDMDHENMFWYRQDPGLGLRLIYFSYDVKMKEKGDIPEGYSVSREKKERFSLILESASTNQTSMYLCASSSQGRDQPQHFGDGTRLSIL.

The rearrangement links TRBV4-3 to TRBJ2-1; 11 nucleotides line up with TRBD2. Germline loops: CDR1 LGHNA, CDR2 YSLEER. After removal of 0 bases from V and 9 bases from J, the junction contained 7 bases not matched to a gene. The CDR3 totals 16 residues. In DNA form, the CDR3 reads TGCGCCAGCAGCCAAGATTTAGCGGGAGGGTTACGTGAGCAGTTCTTC. It yields the protein CASSQDLAGGLREQFF.